The rows below give T cell receptor beta chains drawn from one sample of a study of blood T cell repertoires in COVID-19. Sequencing was performed with immunoSEQ multiplex PCR; in TCRdb, only in-frame clones are kept and a portion is missing. The sample lists roughly 140,000 clones; around 85% were seen once. Sequences were obtained from peripheral blood. The receptor source for this set is a woman in her thirties or forties with active or convalescent COVID-19. CDR3s leave out the opening cysteine and the closing phenylalanine or tryptophan. The order of the fields is D gene, J gene, V gene, CDR3 protein. The D gene is left open where the match is weak.

. TRBJ1-1 TRBV2 ASDLGGGTEAF
TRBD1 TRBJ1-1 TRBV2 ARWDRGWNTEAF
TRBD2 TRBJ2-7 TRBV9 ASSVGYSGLYEQY
TRBD1 TRBJ2-7 TRBV5-6 ASSYRQGIGYEQY
TRBD1 TRBJ2-3 TRBV6-4 ASSDPGTALTSTDTQY
. TRBJ1-2 TRBV10-3 AISESSGYNYGYT
. TRBJ1-4 TRBV29-1 SVDPQTGLPSAQMLNEKLF
TRBD2 TRBJ2-2 TRBV7-9 ASSRGLAGTNTGELF
TRBD1 TRBJ1-1 TRBV18 ASSRAGDSTEAF
TRBD1 TRBJ2-7 TRBV29-1 SVAGTASSYEQY
. TRBJ1-1 TRBV4-2 ASSQDQTVNTEAF
TRBD2 TRBJ2-7 TRBV7-9 ASSPYSGGVEQY